This T cell receptor beta chain was identified in a study of T cells in Graves' hyperthyroidism and ophthalmopathy. Study conclusions and caveats: Also found in blood were most expanded thyroid clonotypes above 0.001. In validation, the model predicted ophthalmopathy. These predictions came a median roughly seven months before onset.

V was trimmed by 3 bases and J by 6 bases, leaving 15 bases between them. CDR3 length: 15 amino acids. The germline V gene encodes CDR1 DFQATT and CDR2 SNEGSKA (reference sequence). Amplification of TCR beta CDR3 regions was performed using RNA transcripts as template. An initial round of RT-PCR targeting the TCR CDR3 relied on the HTBI primer set. TCRdb called the multiplex PCR reads again in MiXCR, with one record for every CDR3 protein. The table has some 580,000 distinct CDR3 sequences, 16% seen once. On this clonotype itself: No antigen is known for it.

Uncontrolled infection, other autoimmune disease, pregnancy and lactation each barred patients from inclusion. The diagnoses drew upon clinical symptoms, serum thyroxine and TRAb, thyroid ultrasound and orbital computed tomography. The specimen sequenced was blood. The sequence was collected from a woman aged 40 to 49 with Graves' ophthalmopathy. The chain combines TRBV20-1 with TRBJ1-6, with D maybe TRBD1 (6 bases). CDR3 coding DNA: TGCAGTGCTAGGCCTGGACAGCGGGGTAATTCACCCCTCCACTTT. This codes for CSARPGQRGNSPLHF.